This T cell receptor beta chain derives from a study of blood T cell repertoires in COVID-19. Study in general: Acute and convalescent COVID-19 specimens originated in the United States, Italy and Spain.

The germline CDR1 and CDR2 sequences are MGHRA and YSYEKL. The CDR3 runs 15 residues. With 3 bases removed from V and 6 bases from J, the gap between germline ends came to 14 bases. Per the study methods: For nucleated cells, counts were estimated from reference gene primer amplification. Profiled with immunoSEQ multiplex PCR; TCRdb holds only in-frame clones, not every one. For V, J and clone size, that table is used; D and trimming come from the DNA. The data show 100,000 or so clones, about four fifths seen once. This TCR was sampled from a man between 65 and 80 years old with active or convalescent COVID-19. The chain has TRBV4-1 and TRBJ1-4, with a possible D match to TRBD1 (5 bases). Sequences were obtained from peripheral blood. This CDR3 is CASSQGQAGDEKLFF. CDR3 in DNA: TGCGCCAGCAGCCAGGGGCAGGCTGGCGATGAAAAACTGTTTTTT.